This T cell receptor (beta chain) was documented in a study of control samples from healthy donors and cancer patients. Libraries were prepared by immunoSEQ multiplex PCR; TCRdb keeps only in-frame clonotypes and omits some of them. The sample includes around 160,000 clones, approximately 93% of them seen just once. This clone was detected only once. CDR3 length: 16 residues. V was cut by 0 bases and J by 2 bases, with 13 bases left in between. Per the germline V gene, CDR1 is PRHDT and CDR2 is FYEKMQ (reference sequence). The receptor's source is a man aged 18 to 29 in good health. The sample consisted of blood. The J gene is TRBJ2-5, the V gene TRBV13; D is unresolved. The CDR3 DNA is TGTGCCAGCAGCTTAGGCCTTAGGACCCAGCAAGAGACCCAGTACTTC. Residues: CASSLGLRTQQETQYF.